The 29 T cell receptor beta chains presented below share a single source sample, sequenced in a study of identical twins. One entry per CDR3 protein results from TCRdb running MiXCR on the 5' RACE reads. The data show more than 250,000 distinct CDR3 sequences, with under 9% seen just once and around 2.1% held by the top ten. This sample also appeared in a second study, on yellow fever vaccine responses in identical twins.

Sequencing input: memory (CD45RO+) T cells sorted from blood. All receptors derive from a young woman in good health.

This clonotype has more than one count but fewer than ten. The chain combines TRBV14 with TRBJ2-1; no reliable D call. The length of the CDR3 is 12 residues. Deletions cut 1 base from V and 7 bases from J, with 5 bases between. Germline V gives CDR1 SGHDN, CDR2 FVKESK. The DNA of the CDR3 is TGTGCCAGCAGCCAAGGCCCAAATGAGCAGTTCTTC. It yields the protein CASSQGPNEQFF.

The chain uses TRBV6-1 and TRBJ2-7; D remains ambiguous. CDR3 length equals 15 residues. Looked up from germline, CDR1 is MNHNS and CDR2 is SASEGT. Trimming removed 6 bases at V and 2 bases at J, with 17 bases between. The CDR3 region has the DNA TGTGCCAGCAGGGCGTCCTGGTCGAATACCTACGAGCAGTACGTC. Protein sequence: CASRASWSNTYEQYV.

This rearrangement joins TRBV5-1 to TRBJ2-3, with unresolved D. This CDR3 contains 13 residues. With 0 bases removed from V and 8 bases from J, the gap between germline ends came to 10 bases. Looked up from germline, CDR1 is SGHRS and CDR2 is YFSETQ. For the CDR3, the DNA is TGCGCCAGCAGCTTGGCCGGGCAGAGTACGCAGTATTTT. Encoded protein: CASSLAGQSTQYF.

This clonotype was seen repeatedly, ten times or more. The chain has TRBV7-9 and TRBJ1-6; weak D call: TRBD1 (5 bases). V was trimmed by 1 base and J by 9 bases, leaving 13 bases between them. Germline CDR1 reads SEHNR; CDR2 reads FQNEAQ (reference sequence). The CDR3 extends over 15 amino acids. The CDR3 region is CASSLDPGQTSPLHF. In DNA, the CDR3 is TGTGCCAGCAGCTTAGACCCGGGGCAGACTTCACCCCTCCACTTT. The complete variable domain, with remaining parts taken from reference TRBV7-9 and TRBJ1-6, reads DTGVSQNPRHKITKRGQNVTFRCDPISEHNRLYWYRQTLGQGPEFLTYFQNEAQLEKSRLLSDRFSAERPKGSFSTLEIQRTEQGDSAMYLCASSLDPGQTSPLHFGNGTRLTVT.

This clonotype was detected many times. The CDR3 DNA follows: TGTGCCACCAGTGAAGGAGGCACATTCCTGCGGTTCTTC. Translating it yields CATSEGGTFLRFF. J is TRBJ2-1 and V is TRBV24-1; tentatively, D is TRBD2 (5 bases). Trimming left V 4 bases short and J 15 bases short, with 18 bases between. CDR1 and CDR2 (germline): KGHDR, SFDVKD. The CDR3 spans 13 residues.

This clonotype was counted between two and nine times. The chain is built from TRBV3-1 and TRBJ2-4; D is ambiguous. Germline CDR1 reads LGHDT; CDR2 reads YNNKEL (reference sequence). Trimming removed 2 bases from V and 4 bases from J, with 15 bases in between. The length of the CDR3 is 16 residues. This CDR3 reads CASSQTVTATKNIQYF. CDR3 bases: TGTGCCAGCAGCCAAACCGTTACTGCCACTAAAAACATTCAGTACTTC.

This clonotype was counted at least ten times. The chain couples TRBV12-3 or TRBV12-4 to TRBJ1-2; D might be TRBD1 (6 bases). The V and J ends lost 5 bases and 4 bases respectively, with 17 bases between them. The CDR3 spans 15 residues. The DNA for the CDR3 is TGTGCCAGCAGTCCTGGACAGACGGAAGTCTATGGCTACACCTTC. It translates to CASSPGQTEVYGYTF.

In its sample, this clonotype was seen many times. This rearrangement joins TRBV5-1 to TRBJ2-1; the D gene is possibly TRBD2 (6 bases). Germline lookup yields CDR1 SGHRS and CDR2 YFSETQ. The germline V and J ends were trimmed by 1 base and 7 bases, with 18 bases remaining between them. CDR3 length: 16 residues. Written as DNA, the CDR3 is TGCGCCAGCAGCTTGAAGTTAGCGGCAAACGGGAATGAGCAGTTCTTC. Residues: CASSLKLAANGNEQFF.

This clonotype has more than one count but fewer than ten. The chain joins TRBV6-2 or TRBV6-3 to TRBJ2-2, with D perhaps TRBD2 (5 bases). V lost 4 bases to trimming and J lost 4 bases, with 13 bases between them. Germline lookup yields CDR1 MNHEY and CDR2 SVGEGT. The CDR3 is 15 amino acids. DNA for the CDR3: TGTGCCAGCAGTTGGGGATTTGGAGGCACCGGGGAGCTGTTTTTT. Protein sequence: CASSWGFGGTGELFF.

This clonotype appeared a few times. This rearrangement joins TRBV5-1 to TRBJ2-3, with 13 bases matching TRBD2. CDR1 and CDR2 from the germline V gene are SGHRS and YFSETQ. Losses at the gene ends were 3 bases for V and 2 bases for J; bases not matched to a gene: 6. The CDR3 loop spans 17 amino acids. The DNA for the CDR3 is TGCGCCAGCAGCTCTGGACTAGCGGGGGCCCTCACAGATACGCAGTATTTT. As protein: CASSSGLAGALTDTQYF.

The CDR3 loop is CASSLSSSGTYEQYF. The CDR3 nucleotides read TGTGCCAGCAGCTTGTCGTCTAGCGGAACCTACGAGCAGTACTTC. This chain joins TRBV5-6 and TRBJ2-7, with 7 bases fitting TRBD2. The germline gives CDR1 SGHDT, CDR2 YYEEEE. V shed 1 base, J shed 2 bases, and the junction held 6 bases outside the gene matches. The CDR3 loop spans 15 amino acids.

The chain uses TRBV14 and TRBJ2-3, with D hard to call. The germline gives CDR1 SGHDN, CDR2 FVKESK. V shed 3 bases and J shed 2 bases, with 6 bases lying between them. The CDR3 spans 13 residues. The CDR3 reads CASSQRTTDTQYF. CDR3 nucleotides: TGTGCCAGCAGCCAGCGGACCACAGATACGCAGTATTTT.

This clonotype was counted a few times. The chain joins TRBV15 to TRBJ2-6; 12 positions match TRBD1. Germline assignment: CDR1 LNHNV and CDR2 YYDKDF (reference sequence). V shed 5 bases, J shed 3 bases, and the junction held 8 bases outside the gene matches. The CDR3 extends over 18 amino acids. In DNA form, the CDR3 reads TGTGCCACCAGCCGGGACAGGGGGCTATCGGATGGGGCCAACGTCCTGACTTTC. It codes for CATSRDRGLSDGANVLTF.

This clonotype was seen a handful of times. This chain uses TRBV6-6 with TRBJ2-7; the D gene is possibly TRBD2 (5 bases). Germline V gene data show CDR1 as MNHNY and CDR2 as SVGAGI (reference sequence). The V and J ends lost 0 bases and 7 bases respectively, with 7 bases between them. The CDR3 covers 12 residues. CDR3 amino acids: CASSYSREEQYF. CDR3 coding DNA: TGTGCCAGCAGTTACTCGAGGGAAGAGCAGTACTTC.

This clonotype was observed many times. The chain couples TRBV5-1 to TRBJ2-1; 10 positions agree with TRBD1. The CDR3 has 13 amino acids. Germline-derived CDR1 and CDR2 are SGHRS and YFSETQ. Trimming took 5 bases from V and 7 from J; bases not matched to a gene: 3. The CDR3 region is CASRTGGGNEQFF. The CDR3 DNA sequence: TGCGCCAGCAGGACAGGGGGCGGAAATGAGCAGTTCTTC.

This clonotype came up a few times. The chain uses TRBV12-3 or TRBV12-4 and TRBJ1-2; D gene ambiguous. CDR3 length equals 11 residues. Trimming took 6 bases from V and 8 from J, leaving 10 bases between them. CDR3 DNA: TGTGCCAGCAGGCTAGTTTGGGGCTACACCTTC. This encodes CASRLVWGYTF.

This sequence joins TRBV27 and TRBJ2-1; D not certain. Germline V gives CDR1 MNHEY, CDR2 SMNVEV (reference sequence). V lost 6 bases to trimming and J lost 10 bases, with 16 bases between them. This CDR3 region has 13 residues. The CDR3 nucleotides are TGTGCCAGCAGCCCAAAGGCGCTTTTGGAGCAGTTCTTC. It codes for CASSPKALLEQFF.

This clonotype was seen a handful of times. This chain joins TRBV11-3 and TRBJ1-2, with TRBD1 matching over 9 bases. The CDR3 runs to 14 residues. Trimming took 2 bases from V and 5 from J; bases not matched to a gene: 3. Germline CDR1 is SGHNT and CDR2 is YENEEA. CDR3 in DNA: TGTGCCAGCAGCTTAACCGGGACAGGGTATGGCTACACCTTC. Translating it yields CASSLTGTGYGYTF.

This clonotype has just a few counts. V gene TRBV25-1 combines with J gene TRBJ2-2; D is ambiguous. Germline loops: CDR1 MGHDK, CDR2 SYGVNS. V lost 5 bases and J 6 bases, leaving 13 bases between the germline ends. The CDR3 runs to 14 residues. CDR3 region: CASSTAPHAGELFF. The CDR3 DNA is TGTGCCAGCAGTACGGCTCCCCACGCCGGGGAGCTGTTTTTT.

The chain joins TRBV11-3 to TRBJ2-5; D remains ambiguous. V was cut by 5 bases and J by 2 bases, with 12 bases left in between. Germline assignment: CDR1 SGHNT and CDR2 YENEEA. The CDR3 is made up of 14 amino acids. The CDR3 loop reads CASSLNIGQETQYF. The CDR3 bases are TGTGCCAGCAGCCTAAACATAGGGCAAGAGACCCAGTACTTC.

This clonotype was counted many times. The genes are TRBV10-2 and TRBJ1-5; no definite D call. From germline, CDR1 is WSHSY and CDR2 SAAADI. Deletions cut 0 bases from V and 5 bases from J, with 11 bases between. This CDR3 spans 15 amino acids. The CDR3 loop reads CASSESGSLYQPQHF. The CDR3 DNA sequence: TGCGCCAGCAGTGAGTCGGGCTCACTTTATCAGCCCCAGCATTTT.

This clonotype was counted at least ten times. The CDR3 DNA sequence: TGTGCCAGCAGCCAACTTTATAGCAATCAGCCCCAGCATTTT. It codes for CASSQLYSNQPQHF. The chain links TRBV3-1 to TRBJ1-5, with D unclear. This CDR3 spans 14 amino acids. Trimming took off 2 bases at V and 0 bases at J, with 5 bases between the two ends. Germline V gene lookup returns CDR1 LGHDT and CDR2 YNNKEL (reference sequence).

The table lists this clonotype with a few counts. This rearrangement joins TRBV18 to TRBJ2-7, with TRBD1 matching over 10 bases. The CDR3 runs to 15 residues. The junction had 4 bases not matched to a gene; V was cut back by 3 bases and J by 2 bases. Germline V lookup: CDR1 KGHSH, CDR2 LQKENI. CDR3 coding DNA: TGTGCCAGCTCACCGGGACAGGGGACTACCTACGAGCAGTACGTC. It encodes CASSPGQGTTYEQYV.

The table lists this clonotype with many counts. The chain uses TRBV5-5 and TRBJ2-1; perhaps TRBD2 as D (6 bases). The CDR3 length is 15 residues. Trimming took 3 bases from V and 9 from J, leaving 19 bases between them. Germline V CDR1 and CDR2: SGHKS, YYEKEE (reference sequence). DNA for the CDR3: TGTGCCAGCAGCTGGATCACCTTGGAGGGCGGTGAGCAGTTCTTC. This sequence encodes CASSWITLEGGEQFF.

This clonotype was counted ten times or more. The chain joins TRBV12-3 or TRBV12-4 to TRBJ1-1; D call uncertain. The CDR3 runs to 15 residues. The germline V and J ends were trimmed by 3 bases and 0 bases, with 11 bases remaining between them. CDR3 loop: CASSFRRELNTEAFF. For the CDR3, the DNA is TGTGCCAGCAGTTTCAGGAGAGAGTTGAACACTGAAGCTTTCTTT.

The chain uses TRBV6-1 and TRBJ2-5; D is perhaps TRBD1 or TRBD2 (7 bases each). CDR3 length equals 16 residues. Germline CDR1 MNHNS, CDR2 SASEGT. V was clipped by 6 bases and J by 0 bases, with 17 bases between them. The CDR3 DNA reads as TGTGCCAGCAGAACGGGGGGAGGGGGCGACCAAGAGACCCAGTACTTC. Its translation is CASRTGGGGDQETQYF.

The chain carries TRBV24-1 and TRBJ2-5; the D call may be TRBD1 or TRBD2 (6 bases each). The CDR3 totals 15 residues. The ends were cut back, 1 base at V and 5 bases at J, with 13 bases in the middle. Germline V CDR1 and CDR2: KGHDR, SFDVKD. In nucleotides, the CDR3 is TGTGCCACCAGTGATTTAGGGGGAGGTAGGGAGACCCAGTACTTC. Its protein product is CATSDLGGGRETQYF.

V and J are TRBV6-5 and TRBJ1-4, with D tentatively TRBD1 (5 bases). The CDR3 is 15 residues long. Trimming cost V 2 bases and J 4 bases, with 11 bases left between them. The germline gives CDR1 MNHEY, CDR2 SVGAGI. CDR3 sequence reads: CASSYGGTVNEKLFF. CDR3 sequence (DNA): TGTGCCAGCAGTTACGGGGGGACGGTTAATGAAAAACTGTTTTTT.

This clonotype was recorded a few times. The rearrangement joins TRBV11-3 to TRBJ2-7; a possible D gene is TRBD2 (6 bases). Per the germline V gene, CDR1 is SGHNT and CDR2 is YENEEA. The CDR3 spans 14 residues. V lost 5 bases to trimming and J lost 2 bases, with 13 bases between them. The CDR3 sequence is CASSAGTDTYEQYF. The CDR3 nucleotides read TGTGCCAGCAGCGCGGGGACTGATACCTACGAGCAGTACTTC.